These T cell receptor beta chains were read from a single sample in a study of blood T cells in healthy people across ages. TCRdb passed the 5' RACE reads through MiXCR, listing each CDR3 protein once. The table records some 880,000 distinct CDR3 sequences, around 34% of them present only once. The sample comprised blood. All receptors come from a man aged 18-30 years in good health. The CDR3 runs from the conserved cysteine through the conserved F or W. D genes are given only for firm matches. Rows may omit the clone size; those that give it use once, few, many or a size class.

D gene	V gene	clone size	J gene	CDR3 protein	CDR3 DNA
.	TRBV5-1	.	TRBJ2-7	CASSLGPGLNEQYF	TGCGCCAGCAGCTTGGGACCCGGGCTGAATGAGCAGTACTTC
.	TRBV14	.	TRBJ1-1	CASSSQLWGRLNTEAFF	TGTGCCAGCAGCTCCCAATTGTGGGGACGGCTGAACACTGAAGCTTTCTTT
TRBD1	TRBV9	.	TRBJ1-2	CASELGSGGANYGYTF	TGTGCCAGCGAGTTGGGATCAGGGGGCGCGAACTATGGCTACACCTTC
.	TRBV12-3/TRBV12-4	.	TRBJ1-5	CASIREGQPQHF	TGTGCCAGCATCAGGGAGGGTCAGCCCCAGCATTTT
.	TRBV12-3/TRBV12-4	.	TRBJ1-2	CASSPSRGWFGYTF	TGTGCCAGCAGTCCCAGTCGGGGGTGGTTTGGCTACACCTTC
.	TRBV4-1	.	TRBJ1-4	CASNQVPVLGEKLFF	TGCGCCAGCAACCAAGTACCGGTCCTAGGAGAAAAACTGTTTTTT
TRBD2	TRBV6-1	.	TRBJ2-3	CASSEYGGGGADTQYF	TGTGCCAGCAGTGAATATGGCGGGGGGGGCGCAGATACGCAGTATTTT
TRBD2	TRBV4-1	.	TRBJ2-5	CASSRKPSGALQETQYF	TGCGCCAGCAGCCGAAAGCCTAGCGGGGCCCTCCAAGAGACCCAGTACTTC
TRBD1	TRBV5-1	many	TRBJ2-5	CASSLNTGGLDEQYF	TGCGCCAGCAGCTTGAATACAGGGGGGTTGGATGAGCAGTACTTC
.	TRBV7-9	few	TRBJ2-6	CASSLTPAGANVLTF	TGTGCCAGCAGCTTGACCCCTGCCGGGGCCAACGTCCTGACTTTC
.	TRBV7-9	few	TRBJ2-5	CASSIRSDSKKTKETQYF	TGTGCCAGCAGCATTAGGTCGGACAGCAAGAAGACGAAAGAGACCCAGTACTTC
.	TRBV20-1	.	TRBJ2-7	CSASRPLITYEQYF	TGCAGTGCTAGTAGGCCCCTAATTACCTACGAGCAGTACTTC
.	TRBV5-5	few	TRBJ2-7	CASSLALARGRLNEQYF	TGTGCCAGCAGCCTCGCCCTGGCCAGGGGAAGGTTAAATGAGCAGTACTTC
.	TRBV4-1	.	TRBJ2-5	CASSQGGSETQYF	TGCGCCAGCAGCCAAGGGGGTTCAGAGACCCAGTACTTC
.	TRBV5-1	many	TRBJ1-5	CASSLAGLNQPQHF	TGCGCCAGCAGCTTGGCCGGATTAAATCAGCCCCAGCATTTT
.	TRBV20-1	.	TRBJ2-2	CSAKHPGNTGELFF	TGCAGTGCCAAACATCCAGGAAACACCGGGGAGCTGTTTTTT
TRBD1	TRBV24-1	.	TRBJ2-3	CATSDPGGPDTQYF	TGTGCCACCAGTGATCCAGGGGGCCCAGATACGCAGTATTTT
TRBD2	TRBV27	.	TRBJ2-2	CASRPLSRGDTGELFF	TGTGCCAGCAGACCCTTATCGCGGGGGGACACCGGGGAGCTGTTTTTT
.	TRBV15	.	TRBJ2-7	CATSRDLQYEQYF	TGTGCCACCAGCAGAGATTTGCAGTACGAGCAGTACTTC
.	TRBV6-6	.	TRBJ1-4	CASSSPETLGAEKLFF	TGTGCCAGCAGTTCGCCCGAGACACTGGGGGCAGAAAAACTGTTTTTT
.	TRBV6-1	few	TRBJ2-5	CASSETQETQYF	TGTGCCAGCAGTGAGACACAAGAGACCCAGTACTTC
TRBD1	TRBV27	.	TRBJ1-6	CASRGQGMGSPLHF	TGTGCCAGCAGAGGACAGGGAATGGGTTCACCCCTCCACTTT
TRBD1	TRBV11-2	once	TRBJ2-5	CASSLRPNRGVQETQYF	TGTGCCAGCAGCTTACGACCAAACAGGGGCGTACAAGAGACCCAGTACTTC
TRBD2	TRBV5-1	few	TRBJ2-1	CASSLTSGGDLNEQFF	TGCGCCAGCAGCTTGACTAGCGGGGGGGATCTCAATGAGCAGTTCTTC
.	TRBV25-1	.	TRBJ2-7	CASSQPGGYEQYF	TGTGCCAGCAGTCAGCCTGGAGGCTACGAGCAGTACTTC
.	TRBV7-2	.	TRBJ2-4	CASSLRRTGIQYF	TGTGCCAGCAGCTTACGAAGGACGGGCATTCAGTACTTC
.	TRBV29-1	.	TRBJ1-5	CSYADGGGNQPQHF	TGCAGTTACGCGGACGGGGGTGGCAATCAGCCCCAGCATTTT
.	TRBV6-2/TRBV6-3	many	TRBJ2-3	CASTKLEPTDTQYF	TGTGCCAGCACCAAACTGGAGCCCACAGATACGCAGTATTTT
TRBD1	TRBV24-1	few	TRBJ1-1	CATSENRDRVAEAFF	TGTGCCACCAGTGAGAACCGGGACAGGGTAGCTGAAGCTTTCTTT
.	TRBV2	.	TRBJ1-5	CASREQVDQPQHF	TGTGCCAGCAGGGAACAGGTAGATCAGCCCCAGCATTTT
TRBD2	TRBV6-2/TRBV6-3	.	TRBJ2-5	CASSYSSSSGGTEQYF	TGTGCCAGCAGTTACTCGAGTAGTAGCGGGGGGACTGAGCAGTACTTC
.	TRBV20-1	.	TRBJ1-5	CSAPRGWNQPQHF	TGCAGTGCCCCCAGGGGTTGGAATCAGCCCCAGCATTTT